This T cell receptor (beta chain) was captured in a study of blood T cell repertoires in COVID-19. Original methodology: Estimation of nucleated cell counts was performed using reference gene primer amplification. Method: immunoSEQ multiplex PCR; TCRdb's copy keeps in-frame clones and lacks some. V, J and clone size are those of that table, while D and trimming were read from the DNA. The top ten hold around 6.6% of the sample, which has nearly 350,000 clones, roughly 90% seen once. Followed longitudinally, the Seattle patients had been enrolled during active infection. The CDR3 is 15 amino acids. Looked up from germline, CDR1 is LGHDT and CDR2 is YNNKEL (reference sequence). Trimming removed 0 bases from V and 5 bases from J, with 13 bases in between.

The rearrangement joins TRBV3-1 (or the pseudogene TRBV3-2) to TRBJ1-2, with TRBD1 as a possible D gene (6 bases). The sequence was obtained from a woman aged 70-85 years with COVID-19, enrolled during active disease. The material sequenced was peripheral blood. The CDR3 spells CASSQDLTGWYGYTF. The CDR3 nucleotides are TGTGCCAGCAGCCAAGATTTAACAGGGTGGTATGGCTACACCTTC.